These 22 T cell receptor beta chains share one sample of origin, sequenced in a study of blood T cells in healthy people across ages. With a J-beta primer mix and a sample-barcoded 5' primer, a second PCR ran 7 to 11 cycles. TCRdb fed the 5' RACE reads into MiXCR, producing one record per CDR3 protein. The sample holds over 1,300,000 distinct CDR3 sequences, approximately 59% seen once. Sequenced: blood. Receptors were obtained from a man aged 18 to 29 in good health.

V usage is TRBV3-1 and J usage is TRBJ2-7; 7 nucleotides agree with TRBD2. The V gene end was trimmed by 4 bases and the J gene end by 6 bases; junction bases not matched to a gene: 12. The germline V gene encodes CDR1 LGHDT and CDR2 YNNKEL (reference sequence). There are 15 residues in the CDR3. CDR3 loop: CASSRPSAGEGEQYF. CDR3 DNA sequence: TGTGCCAGCAGCCGCCCTAGTGCGGGGGAAGGCGAGCAGTACTTC.

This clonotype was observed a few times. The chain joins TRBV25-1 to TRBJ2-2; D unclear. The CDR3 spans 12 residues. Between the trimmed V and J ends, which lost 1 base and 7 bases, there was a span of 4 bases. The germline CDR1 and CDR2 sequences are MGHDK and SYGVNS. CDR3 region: CASSESIGELFF. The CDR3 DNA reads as TGTGCCAGCAGTGAATCTATCGGGGAGCTGTTTTTT.

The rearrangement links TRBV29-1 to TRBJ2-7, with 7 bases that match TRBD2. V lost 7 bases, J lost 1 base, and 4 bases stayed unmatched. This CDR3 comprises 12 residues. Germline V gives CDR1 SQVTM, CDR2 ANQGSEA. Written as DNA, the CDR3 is TGCAGCGGGTGGGGGGGGTCCTACGAGCAGTACTTC. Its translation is CSGWGGSYEQYF.

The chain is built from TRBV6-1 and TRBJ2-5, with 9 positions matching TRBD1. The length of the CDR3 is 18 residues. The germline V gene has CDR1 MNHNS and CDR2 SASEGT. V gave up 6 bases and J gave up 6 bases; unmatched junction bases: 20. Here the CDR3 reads CASSQTSNHRGRVQTQYF. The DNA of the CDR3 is TGTGCCAGCAGCCAGACTAGTAACCACAGGGGGCGCGTACAGACCCAGTACTTC.

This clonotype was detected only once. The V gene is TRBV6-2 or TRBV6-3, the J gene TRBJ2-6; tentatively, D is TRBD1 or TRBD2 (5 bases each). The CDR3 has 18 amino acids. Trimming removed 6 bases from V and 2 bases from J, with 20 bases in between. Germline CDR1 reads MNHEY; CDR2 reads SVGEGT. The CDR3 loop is CASSQTDLGETGANVLTF. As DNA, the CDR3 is TGTGCCAGCAGCCAAACCGATCTGGGGGAAACTGGGGCCAACGTCCTGACTTTC.

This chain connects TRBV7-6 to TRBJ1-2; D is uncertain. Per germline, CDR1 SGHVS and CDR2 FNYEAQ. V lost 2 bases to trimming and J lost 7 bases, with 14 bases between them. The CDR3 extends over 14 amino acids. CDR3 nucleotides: TGTGCCAGCAGCTTAATGGAAGGATCGTCTGGCTACACCTTC. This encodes CASSLMEGSSGYTF. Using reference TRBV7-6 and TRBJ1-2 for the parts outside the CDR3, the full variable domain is GAGVSQSPRYKVTKRGQDVALRCDPISGHVSLYWYRQALGQGPEFLTYFNYEAQQDKSGLPNDRFSAERPEGSISTLTIQRTEQRDSAMYRCASSLMEGSSGYTFGSGTRLTVV.

CDR3 region: CASWTGGNSPLHF. The CDR3 DNA reads TGTGCCAGCTGGACAGGCGGGAATTCACCCCTCCACTTT. The V and J genes are TRBV6-6 and TRBJ1-6; 7 positions agree with TRBD1. V shed 8 bases, J shed 7 bases, and the junction held 5 bases outside the gene matches. The CDR3 covers 13 residues. CDR1 is MNHNY, CDR2 SVGAGI, per germline (reference sequence).

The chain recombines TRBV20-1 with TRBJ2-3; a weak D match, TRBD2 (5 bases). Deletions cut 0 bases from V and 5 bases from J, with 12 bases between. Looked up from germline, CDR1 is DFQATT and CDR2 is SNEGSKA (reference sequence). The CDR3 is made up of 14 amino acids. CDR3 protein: CSARDQSGLDTQYF. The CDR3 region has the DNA TGCAGTGCTAGAGATCAGTCGGGGTTAGATACGCAGTATTTT.

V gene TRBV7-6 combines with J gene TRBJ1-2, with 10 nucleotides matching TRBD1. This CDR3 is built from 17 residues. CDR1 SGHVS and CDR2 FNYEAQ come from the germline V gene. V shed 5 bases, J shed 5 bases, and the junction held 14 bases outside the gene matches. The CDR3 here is CASSPEAGTGVGYGYTF. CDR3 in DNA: TGTGCCAGCAGCCCAGAGGCCGGGACAGGGGTTGGGTATGGCTACACCTTC.

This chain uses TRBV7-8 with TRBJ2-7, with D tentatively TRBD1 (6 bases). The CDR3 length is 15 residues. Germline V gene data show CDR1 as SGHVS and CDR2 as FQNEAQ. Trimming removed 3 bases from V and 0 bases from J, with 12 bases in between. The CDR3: CASSFQGFPSYEQYF. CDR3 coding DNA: TGTGCCAGCAGCTTTCAGGGGTTCCCCTCCTACGAGCAGTACTTC.

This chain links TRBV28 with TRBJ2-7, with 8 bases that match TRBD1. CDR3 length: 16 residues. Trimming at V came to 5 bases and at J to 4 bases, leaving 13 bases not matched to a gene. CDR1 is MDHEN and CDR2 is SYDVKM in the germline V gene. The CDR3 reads CASSATLDRGNYEQYF. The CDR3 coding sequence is TGTGCCAGCAGTGCCACCCTCGACAGGGGCAATTACGAGCAGTACTTC. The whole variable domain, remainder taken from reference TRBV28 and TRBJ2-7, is DVKVTQSSRYLVKRTGEKVFLECVQDMDHENMFWYRQDPGLGLRLIYFSYDVKMKEKGDIPEGYSVSREKKERFSLILESASTNQTSMYLCASSATLDRGNYEQYFGPGTRLTVT.

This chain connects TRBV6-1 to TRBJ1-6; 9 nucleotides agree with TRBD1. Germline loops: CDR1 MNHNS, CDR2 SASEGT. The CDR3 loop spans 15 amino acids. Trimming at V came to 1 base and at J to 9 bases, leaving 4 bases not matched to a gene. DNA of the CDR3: TGTGCCAGCAGTGAAGTGGGACAGGGTAGTTCACCCCTCCACTTT. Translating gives CASSEVGQGSSPLHF.

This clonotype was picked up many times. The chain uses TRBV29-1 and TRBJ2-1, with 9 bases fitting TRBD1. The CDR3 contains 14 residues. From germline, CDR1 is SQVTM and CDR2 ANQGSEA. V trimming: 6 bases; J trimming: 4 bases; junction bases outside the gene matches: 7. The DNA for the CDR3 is TGCAGCGTGCCCGGGACAGGGTTGTACAATGAGCAGTTCTTC. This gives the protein CSVPGTGLYNEQFF.

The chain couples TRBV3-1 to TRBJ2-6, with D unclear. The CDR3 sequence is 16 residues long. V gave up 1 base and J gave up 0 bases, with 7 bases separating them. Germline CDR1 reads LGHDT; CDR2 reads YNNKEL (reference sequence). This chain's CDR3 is CASSQGLGSGANVLTF. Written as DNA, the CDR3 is TGTGCCAGCAGCCAAGGGCTAGGCTCTGGGGCCAACGTCCTGACTTTC.

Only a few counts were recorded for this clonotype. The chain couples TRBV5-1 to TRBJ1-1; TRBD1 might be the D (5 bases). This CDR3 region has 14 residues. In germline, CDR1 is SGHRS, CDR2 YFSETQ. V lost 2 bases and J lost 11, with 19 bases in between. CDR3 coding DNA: TGCGCCAGCAGCTTCGAACGCAGGGCAGCGGAGGCTTTCTTT. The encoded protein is CASSFERRAAEAFF.

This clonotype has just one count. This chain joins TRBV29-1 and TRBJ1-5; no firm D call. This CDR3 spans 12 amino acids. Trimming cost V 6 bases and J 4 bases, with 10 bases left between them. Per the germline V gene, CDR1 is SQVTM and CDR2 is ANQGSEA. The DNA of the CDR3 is TGCAGCGTGCCCGTCCTTAATCAGCCCCAGCATTTT. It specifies CSVPVLNQPQHF.

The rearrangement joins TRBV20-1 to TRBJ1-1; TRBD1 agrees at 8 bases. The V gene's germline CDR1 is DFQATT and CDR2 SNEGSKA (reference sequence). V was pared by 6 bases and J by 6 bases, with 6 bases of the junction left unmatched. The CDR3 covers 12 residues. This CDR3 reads CSAQGARAEAFF. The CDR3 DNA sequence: TGCAGTGCCCAGGGGGCCAGGGCTGAAGCTTTCTTT.

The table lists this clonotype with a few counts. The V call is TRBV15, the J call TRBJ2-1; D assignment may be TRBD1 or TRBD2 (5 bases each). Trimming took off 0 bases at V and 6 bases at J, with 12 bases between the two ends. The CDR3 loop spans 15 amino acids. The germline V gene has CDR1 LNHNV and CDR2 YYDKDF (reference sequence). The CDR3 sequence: CATSRDVGPGNEQFF. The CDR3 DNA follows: TGTGCCACCAGCAGAGATGTGGGACCCGGCAATGAGCAGTTCTTC.

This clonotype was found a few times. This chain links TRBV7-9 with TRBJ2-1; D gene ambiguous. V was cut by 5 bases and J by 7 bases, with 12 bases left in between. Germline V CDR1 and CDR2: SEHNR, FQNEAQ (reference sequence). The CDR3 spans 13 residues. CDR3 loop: CASSQTPLNEQFF. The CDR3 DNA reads TGTGCCAGCAGCCAAACCCCACTGAATGAGCAGTTCTTC.

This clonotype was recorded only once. For the CDR3, the DNA is TGTGCCAGCAGTATACAGGGGCTCGAGCAGTACTTC. Its protein product is CASSIQGLEQYF. J is TRBJ2-7 and V is TRBV7-9, with 7 bases lining up with TRBD1. Germline trimming cut 6 bases from V and 6 bases from J; bases unmatched to any gene: 5. The CDR3 has 12 residues. CDR1 is SEHNR, CDR2 FQNEAQ, per germline (reference sequence). Using reference TRBV7-9 and TRBJ2-7 for the parts outside the CDR3, the full variable domain is DTGVSQNPRHKITKRGQNVTFRCDPISEHNRLYWYRQTLGQGPEFLTYFQNEAQLEKSRLLSDRFSAERPKGSFSTLEIQRTEQGDSAMYLCASSIQGLEQYFGPGTRLTVT.

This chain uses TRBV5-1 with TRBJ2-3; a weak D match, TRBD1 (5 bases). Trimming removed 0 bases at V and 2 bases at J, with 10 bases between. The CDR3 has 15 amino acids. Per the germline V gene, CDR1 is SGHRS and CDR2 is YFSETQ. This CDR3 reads CASSLEDSDTDTQYF. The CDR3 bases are TGCGCCAGCAGCTTGGAAGACAGCGACACAGATACGCAGTATTTT.

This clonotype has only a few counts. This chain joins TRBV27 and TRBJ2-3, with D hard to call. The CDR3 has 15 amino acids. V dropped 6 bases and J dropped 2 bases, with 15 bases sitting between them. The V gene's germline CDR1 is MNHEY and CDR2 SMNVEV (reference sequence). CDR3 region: CASRPRWGFTDTQYF. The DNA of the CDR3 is TGTGCCAGCAGGCCACGTTGGGGTTTCACAGATACGCAGTATTTT.